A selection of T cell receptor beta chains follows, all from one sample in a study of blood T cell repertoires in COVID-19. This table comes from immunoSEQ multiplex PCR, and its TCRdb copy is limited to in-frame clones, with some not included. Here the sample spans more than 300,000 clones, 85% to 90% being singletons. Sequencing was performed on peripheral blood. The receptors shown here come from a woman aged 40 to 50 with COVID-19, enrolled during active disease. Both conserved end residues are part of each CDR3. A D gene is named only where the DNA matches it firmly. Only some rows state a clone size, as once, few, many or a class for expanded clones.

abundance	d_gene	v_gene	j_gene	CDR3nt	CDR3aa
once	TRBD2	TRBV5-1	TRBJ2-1	TGCGCCAGCAGCTATCTAGCGGGGGGGCAAAATGAGCAGTTCTTC	CASSYLAGGQNEQFF
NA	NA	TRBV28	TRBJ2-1	TGTGCCAGCAGTGTGGCGACCCCAGGGAATGAGCAGTTCTTC	CASSVATPGNEQFF
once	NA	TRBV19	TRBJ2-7	TGTGCCAGTAGTCCCCCGGGCTACGAGCAGTACTTC	CASSPPGYEQYF
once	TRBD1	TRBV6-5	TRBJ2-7	TGTGCCAGCCGGACAGGGAGGAACTACGAGCAGTACTTC	CASRTGRNYEQYF
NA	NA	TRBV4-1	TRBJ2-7	TGCGCCAGCAGCCAAGATGGGCCAATACCCTACGAGCAGTACTTC	CASSQDGPIPYEQYF
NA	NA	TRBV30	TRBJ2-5	TGTGCCTGGAGTCCGTATCAGGAGACCCAGTACTTC	CAWSPYQETQYF
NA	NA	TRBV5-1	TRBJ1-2	TGCGCCAGCAGCCCAAGCGGGTCGCATGGCTACACCTTC	CASSPSGSHGYTF
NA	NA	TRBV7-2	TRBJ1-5	TGTGCCAGCAGCTTAAACAGTATCAAGAATCAGCCCCAGCATTTT	CASSLNSIKNQPQHF
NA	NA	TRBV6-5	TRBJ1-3	TGTGCCAGCAGTTACACGAGGGCTGGAAACACCATATATTTT	CASSYTRAGNTIYF
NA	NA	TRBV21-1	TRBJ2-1	TGTGCCAGCAGCATCCCCGGGACTAGCGGGCCCTTCAGCTCCTACAATGAGCAGTTCTTC	CASSIPGTSGPFSSYNEQFF
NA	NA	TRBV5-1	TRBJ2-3	TGCGCCAGCAGCTTGGTCGGTGATCGCACAGATACGCAGTATTTT	CASSLVGDRTDTQYF
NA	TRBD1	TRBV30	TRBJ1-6	TGTGCCTGGGATGGACAGGGGAAAAGGCATAATTCACCCCTCCACTTT	CAWDGQGKRHNSPLHF
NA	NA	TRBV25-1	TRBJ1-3	TGTGCCAGCAGTGAGTGGGGGGTTCTCTCTGGAAACACCATATATTTT	CASSEWGVLSGNTIYF
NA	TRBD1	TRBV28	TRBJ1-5	TGTGCCAGCAGTTCCCCCAGGACAGGGAGTGACCAGCCCCAGCATTTT	CASSSPRTGSDQPQHF
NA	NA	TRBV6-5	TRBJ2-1	TGTGCCAGCAGTCCCCGGGACATGAGGCAGTTCTTC	CASSPRDMRQFF
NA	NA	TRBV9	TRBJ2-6	TGTGCCAGCAGCGATCAAACGAAGCGATCTGGGGCCAACGTCCTGACTTTC	CASSDQTKRSGANVLTF
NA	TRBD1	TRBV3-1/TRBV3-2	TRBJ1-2	TGTGCCAGCAGCCAAGTACACAGGGGTAGCTATGGCTACACCTTC	CASSQVHRGSYGYTF